The rows below give T cell receptor beta chains drawn from one sample of a study of blood T cells in healthy people across ages. TCRdb analysed the 5' RACE reads with MiXCR anew, one entry per CDR3 protein. The sample has roughly 700,000 distinct CDR3 sequences, about half seen once. Sequencing used blood. Receptors were obtained from a woman aged 55 to 70 in good health. Each CDR3 is given with its conserved first and last residue. The order of the fields is V gene, CDR3 protein.

TRBV5-6	CASSSPGGSYNEQFF
TRBV12-3/TRBV12-4	CASSLGQGVGYTF
TRBV4-3	CASSPVASASSYNEQFF
TRBV7-3	CASSLRGLPRETQYF
TRBV30	CAWSVQRNYGYTF
TRBV16	CASSQQRTGNYGYTF
TRBV6-4	CASSVGSGTEAFF
TRBV27	CASSLDREGCEQYF
TRBV20-1	CSGTGLAGSSYEQYF
TRBV7-2	CASTPQVSDTGELFF
TRBV11-2	CASSSRAARGETQYF
TRBV11-3	CASSLDQRESNEQYF
TRBV15	CATSRVFGTGNEKLFF
TRBV11-2	CASSSPGAQLYHNEQFF
TRBV4-1	CASSRRVRDTFNEQFF
TRBV6-1	CASSELGPKYEQYF